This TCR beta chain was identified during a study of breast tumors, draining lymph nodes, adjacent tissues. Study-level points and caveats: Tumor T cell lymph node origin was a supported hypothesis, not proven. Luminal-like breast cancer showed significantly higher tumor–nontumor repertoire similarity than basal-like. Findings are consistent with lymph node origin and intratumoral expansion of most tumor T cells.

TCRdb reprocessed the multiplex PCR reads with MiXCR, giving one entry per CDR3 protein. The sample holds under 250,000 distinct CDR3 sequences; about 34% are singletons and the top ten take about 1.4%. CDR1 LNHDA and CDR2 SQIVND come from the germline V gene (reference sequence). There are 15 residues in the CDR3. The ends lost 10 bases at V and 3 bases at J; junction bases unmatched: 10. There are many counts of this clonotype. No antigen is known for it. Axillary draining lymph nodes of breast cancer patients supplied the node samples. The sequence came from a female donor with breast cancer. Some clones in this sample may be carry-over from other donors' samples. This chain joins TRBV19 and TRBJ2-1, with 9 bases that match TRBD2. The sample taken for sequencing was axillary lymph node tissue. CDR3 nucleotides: TGTGCCACCAAAGGAAGTAGCGGGAGCTACAATGAGCAGTTCTTC. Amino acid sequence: CATKGSSGSYNEQFF.